This T cell receptor beta chain was captured in a study of T cells expressing NK-cell markers. Looking at the study overall: It was sorted CD3+CD56-NKG2C+, CD3+CD56+NKG2C- and CD3+CD56+NKG2C+ T cells that provided the TCR beta repertoires.

Germline V CDR1 and CDR2: LGHDT, YNNKEL (reference sequence). The CDR3 covers 15 residues. With the 5' RACE reads reprocessed, TCRdb shows one record per CDR3 protein and no DNA. Its listing shows 500,000 or so distinct CDR3 sequences. The V gene is TRBV3-1, the J gene TRBJ2-6. The receptor was derived from a man aged 18 to 30 in good health. Sequencing was carried out using blood T cells: a sorted CD56 or NKG2C T cell subset, CD4+ or CD8+ T cells, or bulk PBMC T cells (not recorded which). CDR3 amino acids: CASSRLASGANVLTF.